This TCR beta chain originates from a study of cytomegalovirus exposure and HLA in healthy donors (TCRdb year 2017). About the investigation overall: The 670 or so repertoires of the first cohort and the 95 to 150 validation repertoires were produced on the same platform, according to a later analysis. The study aimed to test whether cataloging public T cell receptors could reveal signatures of past pathogen exposure. A separate validation cohort of about 110 different subjects was used in addition to the roughly 670-subject first cohort. High-throughput TCR immunosequencing, statistical association of individual TCRs with disease status, and machine learning were combined to predict cytomegalovirus infection status. Overall study results and their limits: A later analysis lacked HLA typing for the validation cohort, so it scored co-occurrence in that cohort across all 110 or so repertoires. In both the original and validation cohorts, the classifier was reported to diagnose cytomegalovirus status with high specificity and sensitivity. It was suggested by the authors that the approach could potentially be generalized to other disease states and immunological phenotypes. The study gave a list of 150 to 200 TCR beta chains associated with cytomegalovirus. A later analysis found that TCRs clustered in the first cohort also tended to co-occur in the 120 validation repertoires, with about 94% of cluster scores above 0. Three of the identified cytomegalovirus-associated TCR beta chains were confirmed in vitro to be specific for cytomegalovirus antigens. Most TCR sequences were seen in very few donors, while some public TCRs were found in many individuals.

Donors formed part of the validation cohort, which comprised approximately 130 subjects and was distinct from the first cohort of several hundred subjects. The method behind the library was the immunoSEQ multiplex PCR assay. The paper's data handling went like this. To diagnose cytomegalovirus status from the catalog of TCR beta chain sequences, a statistical classification framework was built. TCRdb carries this immuneACCESS record with in-frame sequences only. Its versions omit some clonotypes, under half of them owing to an unresolved V gene in the studies checked, with the rest unexplained. V and J calls plus clone size are reproduced from that table; the DNA served to infer D and trimming. The sample data list over 150,000 clones, and about 86% of these were observed just once. The top ten constitute about a fifth of the sample. The CDR3 numbers 17 residues from cysteine through phenylalanine. CDR3 DNA is the only sequence kept; it has 51 bases, read in frame from the first base. The germline V gene provides CDR1 SGDLS and CDR2 YYNGEE. Relative to germline, V is missing 0 bases and J is missing 0 bases, with 5 bases of the junction outside any gene match.

This clone was seen a handful of times. The target of this receptor is not known. The sample holds no much larger clone one base away, and base qualities are not on file. This clonotype originated in a man aged 18 to 29 in good health and CMV-seropositive. The sample comprised PBMCs. This chain joins TRBV9 to TRBJ1-3; 8 central nucleotides agree with TRBD1. The base sequence is TGTGCCAGCAGCGTAGTGGACAGGGTCTTCTCTGGAAACACCATATATTTT. Translated, it gives CASSVVDRVFSGNTIYF.